This is a list of T cell receptor beta chains from one sample in a study of neurological immune-mediated disorders. TCRdb itself ran the 5' RACE reads through MiXCR, one entry per CDR3 protein. The profile shows about 65,000 distinct CDR3 sequences, approximately 3.7% of them singletons. The sequenced sample consisted of PBMCs. Receptor source: a man between 50 and 59 years old with multiple sclerosis. The CDR3 runs from the conserved cysteine through the conserved F or W. Fields, in order: D gene, J gene, V gene, clone size, CDR3 protein, CDR3 DNA. The D gene is left open where the match is weak. Only part of the rows carry a size: once, few, many, or a class if the clone is expanded.

TRBD2,TRBJ2-5,TRBV9,many,CASSVQRGGQETQYF,TGTGCCAGCAGCGTCCAGCGGGGGGGCCAAGAGACCCAGTACTTC
TRBD1,TRBJ1-1,TRBV20-1,many,CSAGQVLAKEVFF,TGCAGTGCCGGACAGGTTTTGGCTAAGGAAGTGTTCTTT
TRBD1,TRBJ2-5,TRBV6-5,many,CASSYSRQGVETQYF,TGTGCCAGCAGTTACTCTCGACAGGGAGTTGAGACCCAGTACTTC
NA,TRBJ1-1,TRBV3-1,many,CASSQGGTEAFF,TGTGCCAGCAGCCAGGGCGGGACTGAAGCTTTCTTT
NA,TRBJ2-1,TRBV4-3,NA,CASSQETRGSYNEQFF,TGCGCCAGCAGCCAAGAAACTAGGGGATCCTACAATGAGCAGTTCTTC
NA,TRBJ2-1,TRBV10-3,many,CAIRDFTGTGQFF,TGTGCCATCAGAGACTTCACAGGGACCGGCCAGTTCTTC
NA,TRBJ2-1,TRBV20-1,many,CSAIGLAGQVYNEQFF,TGCAGTGCTATAGGCCTTGCGGGACAAGTCTACAATGAGCAGTTCTTC
NA,TRBJ2-4,TRBV2,many,CASKDLAWGIQYF,TGTGCCAGCAAGGATCTAGCGTGGGGCATTCAGTACTTC
TRBD2,TRBJ2-1,TRBV7-3,many,CASSLRSSGALYNEQFF,TGTGCCAGCAGCTTAAGGTCTAGCGGGGCCCTTTACAATGAGCAGTTCTTC
NA,TRBJ1-5,TRBV4-2,NA,CASSQVGENQPQNF,TGTGCCAGCAGCCAAGTCGGAGAAAATCAGCCCCAGAATTTT
TRBD1,TRBJ2-7,TRBV6-6,many,CASGDRLYEQYF,TGTGCCAGCGGGGACAGGTTATACGAGCAGTACTTC
NA,TRBJ1-4,TRBV5-6,many,CASSLYGVANEKLFF,TGTGCCAGCAGCTTGTATGGGGTTGCTAATGAAAAACTGTTTTTT
NA,TRBJ1-1,TRBV12-3/TRBV12-4,few,CASSLRGITEAFF,TGTGCCAGCAGTTTACGTGGGATCACTGAAGCTTTCTTT
NA,TRBJ2-1,TRBV5-1,many,CASSLDHTEQFF,TGCGCCAGCAGCTTGGACCATACGGAGCAGTTCTTC
TRBD2,TRBJ2-1,TRBV24-1,many,CATSDLAGGHNEQFF,TGTGCCACCAGTGACCTAGCGGGGGGGCACAATGAGCAGTTCTTC
NA,TRBJ2-1,TRBV5-1,many,CASSFGGGSYNEQFF,TGCGCCAGCAGCTTTGGGGGGGGCTCATACAATGAGCAGTTCTTC
NA,TRBJ1-3,TRBV5-1,many,CASSLEAGPSSGNTIYF,TGCGCCAGCAGCTTGGAGGCAGGGCCCAGCTCTGGAAACACCATATATTTT
TRBD1,TRBJ1-5,TRBV20-1,many,CSARDLQGNQPQHF,TGCAGTGCTAGAGACTTACAGGGGAATCAGCCCCAGCATTTT
NA,TRBJ1-6,TRBV20-1,many,CSASPRESSPLNF,TGCAGTGCGTCCCCCAGGGAAAGTTCACCCCTCAACTTT
TRBD2,TRBJ2-2,TRBV7-3,many,CASRRGGSLTGELFF,TGTGCCAGCAGACGCGGGGGGTCGCTCACCGGGGAGCTGTTTTTT
NA,TRBJ1-5,TRBV7-9,many,CASSPGPAEPQHF,TGTGCCAGCAGCCCCGGACCGGCGGAGCCCCAGCATTTT
NA,TRBJ1-2,TRBV7-9,many,CASRKDGAYGYTF,TGTGCCAGCAGAAAAGACGGAGCCTATGGCTACACCTTC
TRBD1,TRBJ1-1,TRBV2,many,CASVNDRVPHTEAFF,TGTGCCAGTGTTAACGACAGGGTACCCCACACTGAAGCTTTCTTT
NA,TRBJ1-6,TRBV5-6,many,CASSLVGSYNSPLHF,TGTGCCAGCAGCTTGGTGGGCAGCTATAATTCACCCCTCCACTTT